This TCR beta chain was sequenced in a study of cytomegalovirus exposure and HLA in healthy donors. CDR1 and CDR2 (germline): SGHRS, YFSETQ. The CDR3 covers 16 residues. Trimming cost V 3 bases and J 0 bases; bases outside gene matches: 8. PCR was performed using 60 Vbeta and 13 Jbeta primers. Produced via immunoSEQ multiplex PCR; TCRdb's table is partial and in-frame only. The sample has around 41,000 clones; about half are singletons. The receptor's source is a man between 60 and 75 years old in good health and CMV-seronegative. V and J are TRBV5-1 and TRBJ1-1; TRBD1 matches at 7 bases. Sequencing was performed on PBMCs. This CDR3 is CASSYRGAPMNTEAFF. The CDR3, as DNA: TGCGCCAGCAGCTACAGGGGCGCGCCCATGAACACTGAAGCTTTCTTT.